The next 26 T cell receptor beta chains were all read from a single sample in a study of tissue T cells after allogeneic stem cell transplantation. Time point indicated: mouse harvest day 14 after allogeneic transplant. Each mouse received 10^7 T-cell-depleted marrow cells plus 10^6 splenic CD5+ T cells by tail vein. Some clones are missing from TCRdb's copy, which holds only in-frame ones; the method was immunoSEQ multiplex PCR. The sample lists roughly 7,800 clones, roughly a third occurring once. Sequencing was done on a sample of skin. Every receptor here comes from a female BALB/c mouse given C57BL/6 T cells with graft-versus-host disease after an allogeneic hematopoietic cell transplant.

This clone was detected once. The germline and genes are mouse ones. The read stops 1 residue short of the end of the CDR3; the missing end is completed from the germline J gene. V is TRBV3 and J is TRBJ2-4, with no clear D. The CDR3 has 13 amino acids. Germline V CDR1 and CDR2: SNHLY, FYNGKV (reference sequence). The germline V and J ends were trimmed by 6 bases and 0 bases, with 7 bases remaining between them. Partial CDR3 DNA: TGTGCCAGCAGTCGAGGGAGTCAAAACACCTTGTAC. Translated, it gives CASSRGSQNTLY. The whole CDR3 protein reads CASSRGSQNTLYF.

By share, this clone ranks as medium-sized. Gene names and germline match the mouse. From the germline J gene comes the end of the CDR3, since the read stops 1 residue before it. The rearrangement uses TRBV31 and TRBJ2-7, with D unclear. CDR1 GKSSPN and CDR2 SITVG come from the germline V gene. The CDR3 runs 12 residues. Trimming stripped 3 bases from V and 3 bases from J, with 9 bases between. The DNA read from the CDR3 is TGTGCCTGGAGCAGACAAGACTATGAACAGTAC. This translates into CAWSRQDYEQY. The full CDR3 protein reads CAWSRQDYEQYF.

Concerning this clone: The gene symbols are mouse symbols. The DNA ends 1 residue before the CDR3 does, and the rest of the CDR3 is filled in from the germline J gene. The rearrangement uses TRBV26 and TRBJ2-4, with a tentative D call TRBD2 (6 bases). The CDR3 loop spans 13 amino acids. V lost 7 bases and J lost 4, with 12 bases in between. Germline CDR1 KGHPV, CDR2 FQNQEV (reference sequence). The chain's CDR3 is CASTPGGENTLYF. CDR3 bases read: TGTGCCAGCACTCCGGGGGGAGAAAACACCTTGTAC. Combining the CDR3 with reference TRBV26 and TRBJ2-4 gives the whole variable domain NSKVIQTPRYLVKGQGQKAKMRCIPEKGHPVVFWYQQNKNNEFKFLINFQNQEVLQQIDMTEKRFSAECPSNSPCSLEIQSSEAGDSALYLCASTPGGENTLYFGAGTRLSVL.

This clone occurred a few times. Gene names refer to mouse genes. With the read ending 1 residue before the CDR3 end, the germline J gene is used to fill in that end. The rearrangement links TRBV26 to TRBJ2-3; D is perhaps TRBD2 (5 bases). The CDR3 runs 14 residues. Germline assignment: CDR1 KGHPV and CDR2 FQNQEV (reference sequence). V lost 0 bases and J 1 base, leaving 5 bases between the germline ends. CDR3 loop: CASSLSWGAETLYF. Partial CDR3 DNA: TGTGCCAGCAGTCTGTCCTGGGGTGCAGAAACGCTGTAT.

This clone was seen only once. Here the gene names and germline are mouse. The read ends 1 residue before the CDR3 terminus; that terminus is restored from the germline J gene. This chain uses TRBV23 with TRBJ2-7; the D segment call TRBD2 is taken from the table without a DNA check. CDR3 length: 13 amino acids. Germline V gene sequence: CDR1 KGHTA, CDR2 FQNQQP. CDR3 region: CSSSQSGGIEQYF. The covered CDR3 bases are TGCTCCAGCAGTCAATCTGGGGGGATTGAACAGTAC.

Concerning this clone: Gene and germline names: mouse. The read stops 1 residue short of the end of the CDR3; the missing end is completed from the germline J gene. V gene TRBV26 combines with J gene TRBJ1-2; TRBD1 might be the D (6 bases). CDR3 length: 14 residues. V lost 4 bases and J lost 4, with 13 bases in between. Germline V gene sequence: CDR1 KGHPV, CDR2 FQNQEV (reference sequence). The CDR3: CASSRRGAGSDYTF. The CDR3 bases that were read are TGTGCCAGCAGTCGAAGGGGGGCGGGCTCCGACTACACC.

This clone showed up just a few times. Mouse germline and gene names are used. Other DNA sequences in the same sample also yield this CDR3. CDR3 sequence reads: CASSLGGANTGQLYF. CDR3 DNA, as far as it was read: TGTGCCAGCAGTTTAGGGGGGGCAAACACCGGGCAGCTCTAC. The chain recombines TRBV15 with TRBJ2-2; D may be TRBD2 (6 bases). The sequence runs out 1 residue before the end of the CDR3; the remainder is reconstructed from the germline J gene. Germline lookup yields CDR1 SGHND and CDR2 FRSKSL. The CDR3 runs to 15 residues. With 1 base removed from V and 0 bases from J, the gap between germline ends came to 6 bases.

This clone appeared a few times. Gene names are the mouse ones. The CDR3 end falls 1 residue outside the read, so it is completed with the germline J gene. V and J are TRBV13-1 and TRBJ2-3; D is possibly TRBD1 (6 bases). The ends were cut back, 5 bases at V and 0 bases at J, with 10 bases in the middle. Germline V lookup: CDR1 NSHNY, CDR2 SYGAGN. This CDR3 has 14 residues. CDR3 amino acids: CASSGTISAETLYF. CDR3 bases read: TGTGCCAGCAGCGGGACAATCAGTGCAGAAACGCTGTAT.

This clone has only a few counts. Here the gene names and germline are mouse. The CDR3 end falls 1 residue outside the read, so it is completed with the germline J gene. Other DNA sequences within the sample encode an identical CDR3. This rearrangement joins TRBV26 to TRBJ1-1; TRBD1 is a possible D gene (5 bases). The CDR3 has 14 residues. Deletions cut 2 bases from V and 0 bases from J, with 7 bases between. Germline CDR1 reads KGHPV; CDR2 reads FQNQEV (reference sequence). The CDR3 here is CASSLTGSNTEVFF. The sequenced CDR3 bases are TGTGCCAGCAGTCTGACAGGTTCAAACACAGAAGTCTTC.

This clone is termed medium-sized (0.01 to 0.1%). The genes are named according to mouse. The read terminates 1 residue before the CDR3 end, so the remaining end is supplied by the germline J gene. Other DNA sequences from this sample encode an identical CDR3 as well. V and J are TRBV26 and TRBJ1-2; possible D gene TRBD1, 5 bases. Germline V gives CDR1 KGHPV, CDR2 FQNQEV (reference sequence). The CDR3 has 12 amino acids. V lost 3 bases and J lost 5, with 7 bases in between. CDR3 bases read: TGTGCCAGCAGTCTCCGGGGGTCCGACTACACC. Protein product: CASSLRGSDYT. The full CDR3 is CASSLRGSDYTF.

Notes on this clone: The genes and germline here are from mouse. CDR3 sequence: CASSLGTAYNSPLYF. The sequenced CDR3 bases are TGTGCCAGCTCTCTCGGGACAGCGTATAATTCGCCCCTCTAC. The V call is TRBV12-2, the J call TRBJ1-6, with 7 bases aligning to TRBD1. The read falls 1 residue short of the CDR3 end, and the missing part is taken from the germline J gene. TRBJ1-6 is annotated as an ORF whose role is uncertain. The CDR3 consists of 15 residues. J gave up 4 bases and V 0 bases, and 2 bases lay outside the gene matches. The germline V gene encodes CDR1 SGHLS and CDR2 HYDKME.

As to this clone: Genes and germline are mouse. CDR3 DNA (partial): TGTGCCAGCAGTGGGGCCCAAAACACCTTGTAC. It is translated as CASSGAQNTLY. The full CDR3 protein reads CASSGAQNTLYF. The rearrangement uses TRBV13-1 and TRBJ2-4; D is ambiguous. The read is 1 residue too short to cover the CDR3 end, so that end is filled in from the germline J gene. CDR3 length: 12 residues. Trimming removed 3 bases at V and 3 bases at J, with 5 bases between. Germline V CDR1 and CDR2: NSHNY, SYGAGN.

This clone was found a few times. Each gene name is a mouse one. The CDR3 end lies 1 residue beyond the end of the read and is filled in from the germline J gene. J is TRBJ2-7 and V is TRBV19; D is unresolved. The CDR3 consists of 15 residues. The germline gives CDR1 FNHDT, CDR2 SITEND (reference sequence). With 0 bases removed from V and 2 bases from J, the gap between germline ends came to 12 bases. CDR3 loop: CASSIAREGPYEQYF. The sequenced part of the CDR3 DNA is TGTGCCAGCAGTATAGCAAGGGAAGGACCCTATGAACAGTAC.

A remark on this clone: These gene names are mouse names. The read falls 1 residue short of the CDR3 end, and the missing part is taken from the germline J gene. This sequence joins TRBV12-1 and TRBJ2-5; 10 nucleotides align to TRBD1. V was clipped by 4 bases and J by 2 bases; unmatched bases: 2. Germline assignment: CDR1 SGHSN and CDR2 HYEKVE. The CDR3 extends over 14 amino acids. The part of the CDR3 DNA that was read is TGTGCCAGCTCCCGACAGGGGGCCCAAGACACCCAGTAC. Protein: CASSRQGAQDTQY. From start to end, the CDR3 is CASSRQGAQDTQYF. The full variable domain, completed using reference TRBV12-1 and TRBJ2-5, is DSGVVQSPRHIIKEKGGRSVLTCIPISGHSNVVWYQQTLGKELKFLIQHYEKVERDKGFLPSRFSVQQFDDYHSEMNMSALELEDSAMYFCASSRQGAQDTQYFGPGTRLLVL.

Concerning this clone itself: Mouse gene names and germline throughout. The observed sequence ends 1 residue before the CDR3 terminus, with the missing tail filled in from the germline J gene. The chain combines TRBV26 with TRBJ2-2; 9 bases match TRBD2. V was clipped by 4 bases and J by 0 bases; unmatched bases: 6. The CDR3 loop spans 17 amino acids. Germline V gives CDR1 KGHPV, CDR2 FQNQEV (reference sequence). The chain's CDR3 is CASSRTGGIPNTGQLYF. CDR3 DNA, as far as it was read: TGTGCCAGCAGTCGCACTGGGGGGATACCAAACACCGGGCAGCTCTAC.

On this clone: Gene names denote mouse genes. The read terminates 1 residue before the CDR3 end, so the remaining end is supplied by the germline J gene. The chain employs TRBV26 and TRBJ2-3; D gene unclear. The germline gives CDR1 KGHPV, CDR2 FQNQEV (reference sequence). Trimming removed 2 bases from V and 5 bases from J, with 8 bases in between. This CDR3 spans 13 amino acids. The CDR3 sequence is CASSLNRKETLYF. CDR3 DNA, as far as it was read: TGTGCCAGCAGTCTGAACAGAAAAGAAACGCTGTAT.

Details on this clone: Gene and germline names: mouse. The read comes to an end 1 residue before the CDR3 does, leaving the germline J gene to fill in the end. The chain links TRBV12-1 to TRBJ2-4; 13 bases map to TRBD2. CDR1 and CDR2 (germline): SGHSN, HYEKVE. This CDR3 has 15 residues. V shed 1 base, J shed 4 bases, and the junction held 1 base outside the gene matches. This chain's CDR3 is CASSLGLGGENTLYF. Partial CDR3 DNA: TGTGCCAGCTCTCTGGGACTGGGGGGGGAAAACACCTTGTAC.

As to this clone: Gene names refer to mouse genes. The CDR3 end lies 1 residue beyond the end of the read and is filled in from the germline J gene. This chain uses TRBV19 with TRBJ1-1; the D gene is possibly TRBD1 (6 bases). Germline V CDR1 and CDR2: FNHDT, SITEND (reference sequence). V was pared by 2 bases and J by 1 base, with 9 bases between. The CDR3 is 14 residues long. The sequenced CDR3 bases are TGTGCCAGCAGTATCGAGGACAGAAACACAGAAGTCTTC. The encoded protein is CASSIEDRNTEVF. The entire CDR3 protein is CASSIEDRNTEVFF.

With regard to this clone: Germline and genes here are mouse. The sequenced part of the CDR3 DNA is TGTGCCAGCAGCTTAGATGGGACAGCCAACGAAAGATTATTT. Its translation: CASSLDGTANERLF. Given in full, the CDR3 is CASSLDGTANERLFF. The chain recombines TRBV3 with TRBJ1-4, with 7 nucleotides matching TRBD1. The read comes to an end 1 residue before the CDR3 does, leaving the germline J gene to fill in the end. V shed 1 base and J 3 bases; nucleotides not matched to a gene: 2. Germline V gene data show CDR1 as SNHLY and CDR2 as FYNGKV (reference sequence). This CDR3 contains 15 residues.

As regards this clone: These gene names are mouse names. Sequencing ends 1 residue short of the CDR3 end; the germline J gene provides the rest. The chain couples TRBV23 to TRBJ2-3; the table assigns TRBD1, which was not confirmed against the DNA. The CDR3 has 13 amino acids. Looked up from germline, CDR1 is KGHTA and CDR2 is FQNQQP. The CDR3 sequence is CSSSQGTVETLYF. Partial CDR3 DNA: TGCTCCAGCAGTCAAGGGACAGTGGAAACGCTGTAT. The variable domain in full, completed from reference TRBV23 and TRBJ2-3, reads DAAVTQKPRYLIKMKGQEAEMKCIPEKGHTAVFWYQQKQSKELKFLIYFQNQQPLDQIDMVKERFSAVCPSSSLCSLGIRTCEAEDSALYLCSSSQGTVETLYFGSGTRLTVL.

As regards this clone: Mouse gene names apply. The observed sequence ends 1 residue before the CDR3 terminus, with the missing tail filled in from the germline J gene. The V and J genes are TRBV23 and TRBJ1-5; TRBD1 is taken as the D call from the table, unchecked against the DNA. CDR3 length: 14 amino acids. Germline V lookup: CDR1 KGHTA, CDR2 FQNQQP. CDR3 DNA (partial): TGCTCCCGCAGTCAAGACATTAACCACCAGGCTCCGCTT. Its translation is CSRSQDINHQAPL. The entire CDR3 protein is CSRSQDINHQAPLF.

By its share, this clone is medium-sized. These gene names are mouse names. The read finishes 1 residue shy of the CDR3 end, and the germline J gene is used to complete it. J is TRBJ2-7 and V is TRBV26, with no clear D. Trimming removed 4 bases from V and 4 bases from J, with 5 bases in between. This CDR3 has 11 residues. From germline, CDR1 is KGHPV and CDR2 FQNQEV (reference sequence). Incomplete CDR3 DNA: TGTGCCAGCAGTCGCCAGTATGAACAGTAC. The encoded protein is CASSRQYEQY. The CDR3, in full, reads CASSRQYEQYF.

Worth noting for this clone: Gene names follow the mouse nomenclature. Read coverage stops 1 residue before the CDR3 terminus; the germline J gene supplies the remainder. This chain links TRBV24 with TRBJ1-6; perhaps TRBD1 as D (5 bases). Being an ORF, TRBJ1-6 has a function that is uncertain. Deletions cut 6 bases from V and 5 bases from J, with 8 bases between. The germline gives CDR1 KGHTA, CDR2 FRNEEI. The CDR3 spans 13 residues. CDR3 DNA, as far as it was read: TGTGCCAGCAGGACGGGGGATAATTCGCCCCTCTAC. As protein: CASRTGDNSPLY. The entire CDR3 protein reads CASRTGDNSPLYF.

Turning to this clone: Mouse germline and gene names are used. The CDR3 end is not reached by the read, which stops 1 residue before it; the germline J gene fills it in. The chain has TRBV31 and TRBJ2-1; TRBD2 matches 9 bases. This CDR3 has 14 amino acids. Germline trimming cut 0 bases from V and 4 bases from J; bases unmatched to any gene: 1. Germline CDR1 and CDR2: GKSSPN and SITVG. The CDR3: CAWSLLGGYAEQFF. The CDR3 DNA, read in part, is TGTGCCTGGAGTCTCCTGGGGGGGTATGCTGAGCAGTTC.

Comment on this clone: Any gene name here is a mouse gene name. The CDR3 extends 1 residue past the end of the read, so its final part is completed from the germline J gene. The genes are TRBV23 and TRBJ1-5; the table's D call, TRBD1, was not checked against the DNA. In germline, CDR1 is KGHTA, CDR2 FQNQQP. The CDR3 runs to 13 residues. The CDR3 bases that were read are TGCTCCAGCAGTACCGGGACAGGCCAGGCTCCGCTT. Its translation: CSSSTGTGQAPL. The entire CDR3 is CSSSTGTGQAPLF. The whole variable domain, filled in from reference TRBV23 and TRBJ1-5, reads DAAVTQKPRYLIKMKGQEAEMKCIPEKGHTAVFWYQQKQSKELKFLIYFQNQQPLDQIDMVKERFSAVCPSSSLCSLGIRTCEAEDSALYLCSSSTGTGQAPLFGEGTRLSVL.

Concerning this clone: Gene names denote mouse genes. The read falls 1 residue short of the CDR3 end, and the missing part is taken from the germline J gene. The chain recombines TRBV26 with TRBJ2-4; 9 bases agree with TRBD1. CDR3 length: 14 amino acids. Trimming at V came to 3 bases and at J to 8 bases, leaving 6 bases not matched to a gene. Per the germline V gene, CDR1 is KGHPV and CDR2 is FQNQEV (reference sequence). Incomplete CDR3 DNA: TGTGCCAGCAGTCTCACGACAGGGGGAAGCACCTTGTAC. It specifies CASSLTTGGSTLY. The full CDR3 sequence reads CASSLTTGGSTLYF.